This entry lists 12 T cell receptor beta chains sequenced from one sample in a study of T cell responses to AZD1222 COVID-19 vaccine. The data were produced by immunoSEQ multiplex PCR, yet TCRdb's version contains in-frame clones alone and is incomplete. The profile shows 90,000 or so clones, 70% to 90% of them singletons. This specimen consisted of peripheral blood, obtained on day 0 of AZD1222 vaccination. These TCRs come from an adult in good health.

Written as DNA, the CDR3 is TGTGCCAGCAGCCAGGGACTAGCGGGAGTGGTCGGGGAGCTGTTTTTT. Amino acids: CASSQGLAGVVGELFF. This sequence joins TRBV3-1 (or the pseudogene TRBV3-2) and TRBJ2-2, with 14 positions matching TRBD2. The germline V gene encodes CDR1 LGHDT and CDR2 YNNKEL (reference sequence). Unmatched junction bases numbered 4, after V lost 3 bases and J lost 7 bases. The length of the CDR3 is 16 residues.

The chain links TRBV9 to TRBJ1-6; no firm D call. The CDR3 is 15 amino acids. V was clipped by 0 bases and J by 11 bases, with 15 bases between them. The germline V gene encodes CDR1 SGDLS and CDR2 YYNGEE. The CDR3 here is CASSVATDGGTPLHF. The CDR3 DNA reads as TGTGCCAGCAGCGTAGCTACGGACGGAGGAACACCCCTCCACTTT.

V and J are TRBV28 and TRBJ2-5; possible D gene TRBD2, 7 bases. CDR3 length: 16 residues. Trimming removed 6 bases at V and 5 bases at J, with 22 bases between. CDR1 MDHEN and CDR2 SYDVKM come from the germline V gene. CDR3 loop: CASRIGGRAGRETQYF. The CDR3 nucleotides are TGTGCCAGCAGGATAGGGGGGAGGGCCGGACGGGAGACCCAGTACTTC.

The gene calls are TRBV18 and TRBJ2-5; D remains unclear. The CDR3 has 13 residues. Trimming removed 1 base at V and 1 base at J, with 4 bases between. CDR1 and CDR2 (germline): KGHSH, LQKENI. The CDR3 sequence is CASSPRTQETQYF. CDR3 nucleotide sequence: TGTGCCAGCTCACCACGGACCCAAGAGACCCAGTACTTC.

This chain joins TRBV11-2 and TRBJ2-1, with 10 bases lining up with TRBD2. The CDR3 runs 13 residues. Germline V CDR1 and CDR2: SGHAT, FQNNGV. V trimming: 5 bases; J trimming: 11 bases; junction bases outside the gene matches: 6. The CDR3 DNA follows: TGTGCCAGCAGCCTAGCGGGAGCGCGAAAGCAGTTCTTC. The encoded protein is CASSLAGARKQFF.

The chain carries TRBV28 and TRBJ2-3, with 8 nucleotides matching TRBD1. V dropped 11 bases and J dropped 3; count of bases not matched to a gene: 7. In germline, CDR1 is MDHEN, CDR2 SYDVKM. The CDR3 runs to 13 residues. CDR3 nucleotides: TGTGCCGGTCAGGGGGCGATGACAGATACGCAGTATTTT. It codes for CAGQGAMTDTQYF.

The chain couples TRBV5-8 to TRBJ2-4; 8 bases agree with TRBD1. Germline CDR1 and CDR2: SGHTS and YDEGEE. This CDR3 has 17 amino acids. Germline trimming cut 0 bases from V and 0 bases from J; bases unmatched to any gene: 5. The CDR3 DNA reads as TGTGCCAGCAGCTTGGTTCAGGGGGCCTTAGCCAAAAACATTCAGTACTTC. It encodes CASSLVQGALAKNIQYF.

V and J are TRBV7-9 and TRBJ1-3; D unresolved. Germline V gene sequence: CDR1 SEHNR, CDR2 FQNEAQ (reference sequence). There are 14 residues in the CDR3. V was shortened by 2 bases and J by 0 bases, with 5 bases between the two germline ends. The CDR3 DNA reads as TGTGCCAGCAGCTTATCGCTCTCTGGAAACACCATATATTTT. Its protein is CASSLSLSGNTIYF.

The V gene is TRBV28, the J gene TRBJ1-1; 7 bases are shared with TRBD1. Germline V CDR1 and CDR2: MDHEN, SYDVKM. The CDR3 runs 14 residues. The junction had 5 bases not matched to a gene; V was cut back by 6 bases and J by 1 base. The CDR3 DNA is TGTGCCAGCAGACGGACAGGTTCGAACACTGAAGCTTTCTTT. Translating gives CASRRTGSNTEAFF.

CDR3 sequence reads: CATSDSGTGGYNEQFF. As DNA, the CDR3 is TGTGCCACCAGTGATTCCGGGACAGGCGGCTACAATGAGCAGTTCTTC. J is TRBJ2-1 and V is TRBV24-1; 8 bases align to TRBD1. Trimming cost V 2 bases and J 3 bases; bases outside gene matches: 5. Germline assignment: CDR1 KGHDR and CDR2 SFDVKD. This CDR3 is 16 amino acids long.

The rearrangement joins TRBV6-5 to TRBJ2-5, with a possible D match to TRBD2 (6 bases). The CDR3 runs to 13 residues. CDR1 is MNHEY, CDR2 SVGAGI, per germline. Trimming cost V 6 bases and J 3 bases, with 11 bases left between them. CDR3 coding DNA: TGTGCCAGCAGCACGTGGGGGGAAGAGACCCAGTACTTC. It encodes CASSTWGEETQYF.

This sequence joins TRBV5-1 and TRBJ2-2; 16 bases are a match to TRBD2. Trimming took 3 bases from V and 2 from J; bases not matched to a gene: 4. Per the germline V gene, CDR1 is SGHRS and CDR2 is YFSETQ. The CDR3 runs 18 residues. The CDR3 reads CASSSGLAGGINTGELFF. The CDR3 nucleotides are TGCGCCAGCAGCTCGGGACTAGCGGGAGGGATCAACACCGGGGAGCTGTTTTTT.